The clone carrying this TCR beta chain was counted at least ten times. Germline CDR1 is SGHKS and CDR2 is YYEKEE (reference sequence). V was clipped by 3 bases and J by 2 bases, with 11 bases between them. The CDR3 consists of 14 residues. These data are taken from a study of Graves' ophthalmopathy and Graves' hyperthyroidism. Amplified material comprised TCR beta CDR3 regions derived from RNA transcripts. A first-round RT-PCR used HTBI primers, followed by a second-round multiplex PCR. TCRdb fed the multiplex PCR reads into MiXCR, producing one record per CDR3 protein. The sample holds 300,000 to 350,000 distinct CDR3 sequences, 17% seen once.

Sequenced input: peripheral blood. This clonotype was sampled from an adult man with Graves' ophthalmopathy. This chain uses TRBV5-5 with TRBJ1-1; D not resolved. The CDR3 DNA follows: TGTGCCAGCAGCTCCCTGGCGGGTAACACTGAAGCTTTCTTT. This encodes CASSSLAGNTEAFF.